The entry that follows covers one T cell receptor (beta chain) sequence. Its antigen is currently not known. No base qualities exist here, and no much larger clone lies one base off it. This entry comes from a study of shared clonotypes between healthy human individuals (dated by TCRdb to the early 2020s). Some background on the complete study: A couple of women and three men aged 18 to 49 years were included in the cohort. Different laboratories and diverse techniques were used to prepare libraries and sequence TCR repertoires, to increase sequencing depth and limit assay-specific biases. Blood TCR repertoires of about five healthy adults were deeply sequenced to estimate repertoire size and the extent of clonotype sharing between individuals. For each donor, CD4 naive and CD4 memory were each given three plates, CD8 naive was given two plates, and CD8 memory was given one plate. Leukapheresis yielded between about 0.85 and 10 billion PBMCs per donor. What the work shows at the level of the full study, not this receptor alone: Only blood was sampled, and tissue TCR repertoires likely differ from those in blood. Rarefaction of sorted-subset datasets indicated incomplete sequencing despite the large sequencing depth. When four donors were compared, the shared fraction of clonotypes was 5% to 6.5% for naive CD4, over 3% for naive CD8, 2.3% for memory CD4, and 0.35% to 0.4% for memory CD8. The genetic and exposure-history diversity represented was limited by the small number of donors. Pairwise subsampling led to the expectation that sequencing depth would affect the degree of clonotype sharing among donors. Naive subsets generally had larger estimated clonotype richness than memory subsets. Compared with non-shared clonotypes, the clonotypes found in all four sorted-subset donors had higher generation probabilities.

TCR CDR3 regions were amplified from genomic DNA by multiplex PCR using the deep immunoSEQ assay. For each cell subset, the extracted genomic DNA was distributed evenly across all wells of several immunoSEQ 96-well plates, and each plate served as one replicate. For sorted subsets, each replicate PCR was loaded with approximately 0.2 ug genomic DNA, equivalent to 25,000 to 30,000 T cell genomes. The purified libraries were quantified using a Qubit 3.0 fluorometer, sized with a Bioanalyzer 2100, and then quantified again using the KAPA Library Quantification kit. Every immunoSEQ 96-well plate was sequenced on a separate single-read 150-cycle Illumina NextSeq 550 flow cell. The authors' analysis ran thus. Because only junctional sequences without quality scores were contained in the immunoSEQ output, filtering matching that applied to full-length reads could not be performed. To assign V/J genes and CDR3, sequences were annotated against IMGT germline references using PyIR, a Python wrapper for IgBLAST v1.9. Any read was removed if the V/J assignment was weak (E-value above 1e-6), the CDR3 was missing, or the read contained stop codons, out-of-frame junctions, or ambiguous translated residues. A V3J clonotype was defined by an identical inferred V gene, J gene, and CDR3 amino acid sequence. Percentage overlap between repertoires was calculated by dividing the number of shared unique clonotypes by the size of the smaller repertoire. Richness of each repertoire was evaluated using RTK rarefaction, the Chao1 estimator, and Recon v2.1 estimates of unobserved clonotypes. Generation probabilities were computed with OLGA for all TCRbeta clonotypes obtained by the gDNA method from four donors. TCRdb took over this immuneACCESS table, retaining in-frame rearrangements with V and J assigned. Such tables are incomplete; in checked studies, under half of the missing clones stem from an unresolved V gene, and the remainder is unexplained. V, J and clone size are those of that table, while D and trimming were read from the DNA. The sample profile shows about 2.1 million clones; 85% to 95% of them were found once. Of the sample, about 1.5% is held by the ten largest clones.

CD8 naive samples were CD45RO-negative cells positively selected for CCR7, giving a CD45RA+CCR7+ population that excluded TemRA cells. The donors were healthy, HIV-negative adults who had no recently reported acute infections or vaccinations. All donors were Caucasian adults living in Nashville, Tennessee, USA. Blood was obtained by leukapheresis, after which PBMCs were separated by Ficoll-Histopaque density gradient centrifugation and cryopreserved in liquid nitrogen vapor phase. Purity and quantity of every magnetically sorted T cell population were checked by analytical flow cytometry. Each sorted fraction had its genomic DNA isolated and then quantified by UV absorbance on a Nanodrop 2000c. The CDR3 starts with the cysteine, ends with the phenylalanine, and has 16 residues. Only the CDR3 part of the read is kept: 48 bases, read in frame from the first base. V ends up 5 bases short and J 2 bases short, with an unmatched junction base count of 9. Sequences SEHNR (CDR1) and FQNEAQ (CDR2) are obtained from the germline V gene (reference sequence).

The specimen was naive CD8+ T cells from PBMCs. In the paper's terms, the cell subset or site label means: CD45RA+CCR7+. The sequence came from a man younger than 30 in good health. Some clones in this sample may be carry-over from other donors' samples. Here the chain combines TRBV7-9 and TRBJ1-1, with 9 junctional bases fitting TRBD1. The sequence in DNA is TGTGCCAGCAGCACCCTCCCGGGACAGGGTAACACTGAAGCTTTCTTT. Its coded protein is CASSTLPGQGNTEAFF.